Below, 2 T cell receptor beta chains from the same sample are listed, as sequenced in a study of cytomegalovirus exposure and HLA in healthy donors. The PCR employed 60 Vbeta primers together with 13 Jbeta primers. Here immunoSEQ multiplex PCR was the method, and the copy in TCRdb shows in-frame clones only, minus some. The sample has roughly 200,000 clones, roughly three quarters seen once. Material: PBMCs. These receptor sequences come from a man aged 50-60 years in good health and CMV-seronegative.

This rearrangement joins TRBV5-6 to TRBJ2-7, with D perhaps matching TRBD2 (6 bases). CDR3 size: 15 residues. The germline CDR1 and CDR2 sequences are SGHDT and YYEEEE. Trimming shortened V by 4 bases and J by 3 bases, and 17 bases separated the two germline ends. CDR3 sequence: CASSPTVGSFYEQYF. CDR3 nucleotide sequence: TGTGCCAGCAGCCCGACGGTCGGGAGCTTCTACGAGCAGTACTTC.

This clone has just one count. V and J are TRBV7-2 and TRBJ2-1; 7 positions agree with TRBD2. The length of the CDR3 is 18 residues. CDR1 SGHTA and CDR2 FQGNSA come from the germline V gene. V gave up 2 bases and J gave up 5 bases; unmatched junction bases: 15. The CDR3 is CASSLSPYRGSRDNEQFF. CDR3 sequence (DNA): TGTGCCAGCAGCTTATCCCCTTACCGCGGGAGCCGGGACAATGAGCAGTTCTTC.